These 27 T cell receptor beta chains were sequenced from one sample in a study of blood T cells in healthy people across ages. Alongside a J-beta primer mix, a sample-barcoded 5' primer served in a second PCR lasting roughly 7 to 12 cycles. TCRdb itself ran the 5' RACE reads through MiXCR, one entry per CDR3 protein. The sample carries hundreds of thousands of distinct CDR3 sequences, about a third recorded once. Source material: blood. The origin of the receptors is a woman of 80 years or more in good health.

This clonotype was counted between two and nine times. The DNA of the CDR3 is TGTGCCAGCAGTGACGCGACCTCCTACGAGCAGTACTTC. Protein: CASSDATSYEQYF. The rearrangement links TRBV2 to TRBJ2-7; no clear D. Trimming stripped 3 bases from V and 0 bases from J, with 6 bases between. Germline V gene lookup returns CDR1 SNHLY and CDR2 FYNNEI. This CDR3 is built from 13 residues.

The V gene is TRBV20-1, the J gene TRBJ2-5; tentative D call: TRBD2 (6 bases). This CDR3 spans 13 amino acids. Germline V lookup: CDR1 DFQATT, CDR2 SNEGSKA (reference sequence). V lost 1 base and J 11 bases, leaving 17 bases between the germline ends. The CDR3 region is CSARAQPGLPQYF. In DNA, the CDR3 is TGCAGTGCTAGAGCTCAACCGGGACTCCCGCAGTACTTC.

This clonotype was seen at least ten times. The J gene is TRBJ2-5, the V gene TRBV14; D is ambiguous. The germline V and J ends were trimmed by 0 bases and 7 bases, with 15 bases remaining between them. The CDR3 spans 15 residues. CDR1 SGHDN and CDR2 FVKESK come from the germline V gene. CDR3 sequence reads: CASSQDAHRTGTQYF. DNA for the CDR3: TGTGCCAGCAGCCAAGACGCGCATCGGACCGGGACCCAGTACTTC. Based on the CDR3 plus reference TRBV14 and TRBJ2-5, the full variable domain is EAGVTQFPSHSVIEKGQTVTLRCDPISGHDNLYWYRRVMGKEIKFLLHFVKESKQDESGMPNNRFLAERTGGTYSTLKVQPAELEDSGVYFCASSQDAHRTGTQYFGPGTRLLVL.

This rearrangement joins TRBV12-3 or TRBV12-4 to TRBJ1-5; no reliable D call. Trimming took 5 bases from V and 5 from J, leaving 10 bases between them. This CDR3 comprises 13 residues. This chain's CDR3 is CASSINRDQPQHF. CDR3 coding DNA: TGTGCCAGCAGTATAAACCGGGATCAGCCCCAGCATTTT.

This clonotype showed up many times. J is TRBJ1-2 and V is TRBV9, with 7 positions matching TRBD1. The length of the CDR3 is 14 residues. The V gene end was trimmed by 4 bases and the J gene end by 4 bases; junction bases not matched to a gene: 7. Germline-derived CDR1 and CDR2 are SGDLS and YYNGEE. CDR3: CASSQGGTAYGYTF. The CDR3 region has the DNA TGTGCCAGCAGCCAAGGGGGGACAGCCTATGGCTACACCTTC.

The table lists this clonotype with many counts. The chain uses TRBV27 and TRBJ2-1; TRBD2 aligns across 9 bases. This CDR3 has 14 amino acids. Trimming took 1 base from V and 9 from J; bases not matched to a gene: 4. The germline CDR1 and CDR2 sequences are MNHEY and SMNVEV (reference sequence). The CDR3 protein is CASSLWRGGGEQFF. DNA of the CDR3: TGTGCCAGCAGTTTATGGCGGGGGGGAGGTGAGCAGTTCTTC.

This clonotype was recorded a few times. The chain carries TRBV11-2 and TRBJ2-3; TRBD2 might be the D (5 bases). The germline gives CDR1 SGHAT, CDR2 FQNNGV. The CDR3 contains 18 residues. Trimming removed 0 bases from V and 0 bases from J, with 16 bases in between. CDR3 sequence: CASSLDRRNRLSTDTQYF. The DNA of the CDR3 is TGTGCCAGCAGCTTAGATCGACGAAACAGACTAAGCACAGATACGCAGTATTTT.

The rearrangement uses TRBV3-1 and TRBJ2-7; the D gene is possibly TRBD1 (6 bases). This CDR3 region has 16 residues. V shed 1 base and J shed 7 bases, with 20 bases lying between them. Germline CDR1 is LGHDT and CDR2 is YNNKEL (reference sequence). CDR3 loop: CASSQARGQFYNEQYF. The CDR3 nucleotides read TGTGCCAGCAGCCAAGCCCGCGGACAGTTCTACAATGAGCAGTACTTC.

This clonotype was seen ten or more times. V is TRBV5-1 and J is TRBJ1-1, with 7 bases fitting TRBD1. This CDR3 is built from 15 residues. V shed 3 bases, J shed 1 base, and the junction held 6 bases outside the gene matches. Germline V gives CDR1 SGHRS, CDR2 YFSETQ. CDR3: CASSYGTARNTEAFF. The CDR3 nucleotides are TGCGCCAGCAGCTACGGGACAGCCAGGAACACTGAAGCTTTCTTT.

This clonotype was detected many times. The chain is built from TRBV7-8 and TRBJ1-5; D is perhaps TRBD1 (6 bases). This CDR3 spans 17 amino acids. Trimming removed 5 bases at V and 0 bases at J, with 17 bases between. CDR1 is SGHVS and CDR2 is FQNEAQ in the germline V gene. CDR3 DNA: TGTGCCAGCAGCCCGGAAGACGACAGGATTAGCAATCAGCCCCAGCATTTT. Protein sequence: CASSPEDDRISNQPQHF.

This clonotype was seen many times. The rearrangement joins TRBV7-2 to TRBJ1-2; perhaps TRBD1 as D (6 bases). The CDR3 spans 13 residues. Germline V lookup: CDR1 SGHTA, CDR2 FQGNSA. V dropped 3 bases and J dropped 7 bases, with 12 bases sitting between them. The CDR3 loop reads CASSFRTDSGYTF. The CDR3 DNA sequence: TGTGCCAGCAGCTTCCGTACGGACAGTGGCTACACCTTC.

This clonotype was recorded many times. The rearrangement links TRBV6-6 to TRBJ2-3; 8 bases align to TRBD1. The CDR3 runs to 16 residues. Trimming removed 6 bases from V and 2 bases from J; junction bases left unmatched: 10. Germline-derived CDR1 and CDR2 are MNHNY and SVGAGI (reference sequence). CDR3 residues: CASSLGQDRVTDTQYF. In DNA form, the CDR3 reads TGTGCCAGCAGCCTTGGGCAGGACAGGGTCACAGATACGCAGTATTTT.

This clonotype was counted many times. In nucleotides, the CDR3 is TGTGCCTCGGAGCGGGACACAGATACGCAGTATTTT. Its protein product is CASERDTDTQYF. The V gene is TRBV30, the J gene TRBJ2-3; 7 bases are a match to TRBD2. The junction had 3 bases not matched to a gene; V was cut back by 7 bases and J by 2 bases. The CDR3 has 12 amino acids. Germline values: CDR1 GTSNPN, CDR2 SVGIG (reference sequence).

About this clonotype itself: One end of the junction fails to match germline, which may point to a read error. The chain employs TRBV29-1 and TRBJ2-7, with 7 bases aligning to TRBD1. Germline CDR1 and CDR2: SQVTM and ANQGSEA. This CDR3 has 11 amino acids. CDR3 nucleotides: TGCAGCGTCCGACAGGGCTACGAGCAGGACTTC. Translation: CSVRQGYEQDF.

This chain joins TRBV7-2 and TRBJ2-1; TRBD1 aligns across 7 bases. CDR1 is SGHTA and CDR2 is FQGNSA in the germline V gene. With V trimmed by 5 bases and J by 8 bases, 6 bases remained unmatched. The CDR3 sequence is 13 residues long. CDR3 region: CASSLYQGDEQFF. As DNA, the CDR3 is TGTGCCAGCAGCCTCTACCAGGGGGATGAGCAGTTCTTC.

The chain links TRBV20-1 to TRBJ2-3; D possibly matches TRBD1 or TRBD2 (5 bases each). The V gene lost 5 bases and the J gene lost 2 bases, with 20 bases spanning the gap. The germline CDR1 and CDR2 sequences are DFQATT and SNEGSKA (reference sequence). The CDR3 extends over 16 amino acids. CDR3 DNA sequence: TGCAGTGCTGTTCGGGGCTTAACGGGGAACACAGATACGCAGTATTTT. Protein product: CSAVRGLTGNTDTQYF.

This chain connects TRBV6-1 to TRBJ1-2, with 7 bases lining up with TRBD1. Germline V CDR1 and CDR2: MNHNS, SASEGT. This CDR3 contains 15 residues. V shed 6 bases and J 4 bases; nucleotides not matched to a gene: 11. The CDR3 DNA follows: TGTGCCAGCAGGCCCGGGACAGCTACACCCTATGGCTACACCTTC. Translation: CASRPGTATPYGYTF.

In the case of this clonotype: One junction end does not reproduce the germline sequence, and a read error may be involved. The genes are TRBV4-3 and TRBJ2-3; 10 nucleotides line up with TRBD2. The CDR3 sequence is 15 residues long. CDR1 and CDR2 from the germline V gene are LGHNA and YSLEER. The CDR3: CVSSQGLAGTDTQYF. For the CDR3, the DNA is TGCGTCAGCAGCCAAGGACTAGCGGGCACAGATACGCAGTATTTT.

The chain employs TRBV12-3 or TRBV12-4 and TRBJ1-5; possibly TRBD1 for D (5 bases). This CDR3 is 15 amino acids long. Trimming removed 7 bases from V and 2 bases from J, with 15 bases in between. CDR3 protein: CASTPGHNGNQPQHF. The CDR3 DNA reads as TGTGCCAGCACCCCTGGACATAATGGCAATCAGCCCCAGCATTTT.

This clonotype was observed at least ten times. The genes are TRBV18 and TRBJ2-7, with D maybe TRBD2 (5 bases). V gave up 1 base and J gave up 6 bases, with 13 bases separating them. This CDR3 is 14 amino acids long. CDR1 and CDR2 from the germline V gene are KGHSH and LQKENI. The CDR3 sequence: CASSPLFEGGEQYF. In DNA form, the CDR3 reads TGTGCCAGCTCACCACTCTTCGAGGGTGGCGAGCAGTACTTC.

This clonotype is a singleton in its sample. J is TRBJ1-3 and V is TRBV10-3, with D hard to call. V lost 6 bases and J lost 0, with 6 bases in between. Germline V gene data show CDR1 as ENHRY and CDR2 as SYGVKD. This CDR3 region has 13 residues. This CDR3 is CAISSSSGNTIYF. CDR3 in DNA: TGTGCCATCAGCTCGAGCTCTGGAAACACCATATATTTT.

This clonotype came up many times. The V and J genes are TRBV4-2 and TRBJ1-2, with a tentative D call TRBD1 (6 bases). Germline V gene data show CDR1 as LGHNA and CDR2 as YNFKEQ. CDR3 length: 14 amino acids. V lost 3 bases, J lost 7 bases, and 15 bases lay in between. CDR3 nucleotide sequence: TGTGCCAGCAGCCAGGTTGGGGGGGCTGGTGGCTACACCTTC. Translating gives CASSQVGGAGGYTF.

The rearrangement joins TRBV12-5 to TRBJ1-1; TRBD1 is a possible D gene (6 bases). Trimming cost V 1 base and J 3 bases, with 9 bases left between them. This CDR3 spans 14 amino acids. Per the germline V gene, CDR1 is LGHNT and CDR2 is FRNRAP. CDR3 amino acids: CASGLDRVYTEAFF. The DNA for the CDR3 is TGTGCTAGTGGTTTGGACAGGGTTTACACTGAAGCTTTCTTT.

This clonotype was seen only a few times. The rearrangement uses TRBV7-8 and TRBJ2-3; 9 bases align to TRBD1. CDR1 is SGHVS, CDR2 FQNEAQ, per germline. There are 15 residues in the CDR3. J was trimmed by 4 bases and V by 5 bases; bases with no gene match: 7. The CDR3 sequence: CASSRLQGASDTQYF. In nucleotides, the CDR3 is TGTGCCAGCAGCAGGTTACAGGGGGCGTCAGATACGCAGTATTTT.

This clonotype was detected once. V gene TRBV10-3 combines with J gene TRBJ2-1, with 11 bases that match TRBD1. This CDR3 spans 15 amino acids. The V and J ends lost 3 bases and 6 bases, in that order; junction bases with no gene match: 4. Looked up from germline, CDR1 is ENHRY and CDR2 is SYGVKD. The CDR3 nucleotides read TGTGCCATCAGTGATCGGACAGGGGGCCGCAATGAGCAGTTCTTC. Amino acid sequence: CAISDRTGGRNEQFF.

About this clonotype itself: A much larger clone differs by one base, so this may be a read error. The chain joins TRBV20-1 to TRBJ2-3; 7 bases map to TRBD2. The J segment lost 4 bases and the V segment lost 5 bases, leaving 12 bases of the junction unmatched. Per germline, CDR1 DFQATT and CDR2 SNEGSKA (reference sequence). The CDR3 runs to 15 residues. The CDR3 DNA sequence: TGCAGTGCTGGAGTCCAGCGGGGAAGCCCAGATACGCAGTATTTT. Translation: CSAGVQRGSPDTQYF.

V usage is TRBV12-3 or TRBV12-4 and J usage is TRBJ2-5, with D perhaps TRBD2 (6 bases). The J call may be in error: the DNA end matches TRBJ2-7 better. CDR3 length equals 13 residues. CDR3 protein: CASSFPGTSEQYF. The CDR3 nucleotides are TGTGCCAGCAGTTTCCCCGGGACTTCCGAGCAGTACTTC.